These 17 T cell receptor beta chains were sequenced from one sample in a study of blood T cell repertoires in COVID-19. Sequenced by immunoSEQ multiplex PCR; TCRdb stores in-frame clones only, minus some. Altogether 200,000 to 300,000 clones are present, 70% to 90% being singletons, with the ten largest covering less than 8.5%. Material: peripheral blood. The receptors were gathered from a woman in her 70s with active or convalescent COVID-19.

This rearrangement joins TRBV5-6 to TRBJ1-3, with D uncertain. The CDR3 has 15 residues. V was shortened by 1 base and J by 0 bases, with 8 bases between the two germline ends. Germline V gene lookup returns CDR1 SGHDT and CDR2 YYEEEE. CDR3 in DNA: TGTGCCAGCAGCTTGTACGGGAGCTCTGGAAACACCATATATTTT. Translating gives CASSLYGSSGNTIYF.

This clone was seen a single time. The chain employs TRBV25-1 and TRBJ1-6; TRBD1 matches at 7 bases. Germline V gene data show CDR1 as MGHDK and CDR2 as SYGVNS. The V and J ends lost 10 bases and 2 bases, in that order; junction bases with no gene match: 5. There are 14 residues in the CDR3. Here the CDR3 DNA reads TGTGCCACCAAAGGACAGGCCTATAATTCACCCCTCCACTTT. Its translation: CATKGQAYNSPLHF.

The chain couples TRBV15 to TRBJ2-3, with 7 positions matching TRBD2. Germline CDR1 and CDR2: LNHNV and YYDKDF (reference sequence). The CDR3 contains 17 residues. The ends lost 3 bases at V and 2 bases at J; junction bases unmatched: 11. In DNA form, the CDR3 reads TGTGCCACCAGCAGGGGGGGGAGAGGGCGGTCCACAGATACGCAGTATTTT. Its translation is CATSRGGRGRSTDTQYF.

This sequence joins TRBV19 and TRBJ2-5, with 9 bases matching TRBD1. This CDR3 has 15 amino acids. Germline CDR1 reads LNHDA; CDR2 reads SQIVND (reference sequence). V lost 3 bases to trimming and J lost 3 bases; unmatched junction nucleotides: 5. In nucleotides, the CDR3 is TGTGCCAGTAGTATCGGACAGGGGAACGAAGAGACCCAGTACTTC. Amino acid sequence: CASSIGQGNEETQYF.

J is TRBJ1-2 and V is TRBV7-9, with no clear D. Trimming took 11 bases from V and 1 from J, leaving 17 bases between them. This CDR3 is 14 amino acids long. Germline V gives CDR1 SEHNR, CDR2 FQNEAQ (reference sequence). CDR3 protein: CAEDTGILNYGYTF. The CDR3 DNA reads as TGTGCCGAAGACACCGGGATACTTAACTATGGCTACACCTTC. Looking up the rest from reference TRBV7-9 and TRBJ1-2 gives the full variable domain: DTGVSQNPRHKITKRGQNVTFRCDPISEHNRLYWYRQTLGQGPEFLTYFQNEAQLEKSRLLSDRFSAERPKGSFSTLEIQRTEQGDSAMYLCAEDTGILNYGYTFGSGTRLTVV.

The chain is built from TRBV5-3 and TRBJ1-1; tentatively, D is TRBD1 (5 bases). TRBV5-3 is sorted into the ORF group, with uncertain function. This CDR3 has 14 residues. Trimming cost V 5 bases and J 1 base, with 12 bases left between them. The CDR3 protein is CARSYVQENTEAFF. For the CDR3, the DNA is TGTGCCAGAAGTTACGTACAGGAGAACACTGAAGCTTTCTTT.

This sequence joins TRBV5-1 and TRBJ1-2; TRBD1 matches 7 bases. Germline V gene sequence: CDR1 SGHRS, CDR2 YFSETQ. There are 14 residues in the CDR3. The trim removed 3 bases at V and 9 bases at J, leaving 11 bases unmatched. The CDR3 is CASSSPTGSTSYTF. The DNA of the CDR3 is TGCGCCAGCAGCTCTCCGACAGGGAGCACGAGCTACACCTTC.

The chain combines TRBV18 with TRBJ1-4, with 9 positions matching TRBD1. This CDR3 has 14 residues. Germline loops: CDR1 KGHSH, CDR2 LQKENI. V lost 3 bases, J lost 8 bases, and 4 bases stayed unmatched. CDR3 in DNA: TGTGCCAGCTCACCCACGACAGGGGGGGAAAAACTGTTTTTT. It yields the protein CASSPTTGGEKLFF. Drawing the rest from reference TRBV18 and TRBJ1-4, the complete variable domain is NAGVMQNPRHLVRRRGQEARLRCSPMKGHSHVYWYRQLPEEGLKFMVYLQKENIIDESGMPKERFSAEFPKEGPSILRIQQVVRGDSAAYFCASSPTTGGEKLFFGSGTQLSVL.

The gene calls are TRBV9 and TRBJ1-6, with 9 bases identical to TRBD1. The V segment lost 3 bases and the J segment 8 bases; nucleotides outside the gene matches: 15. The CDR3 totals 18 residues. The germline CDR1 and CDR2 sequences are SGDLS and YYNGEE. CDR3 amino acids: CASSEGPQSGTGHSPLHF. Here the CDR3 DNA reads TGTGCCAGCAGCGAGGGCCCTCAGTCCGGGACAGGGCATTCACCCCTCCACTTT.

The V call is TRBV6-1, the J call TRBJ1-5, with D possibly TRBD1 on 6 matching bases. Trimming removed 1 base at V and 5 bases at J, with 12 bases between. The V gene's germline CDR1 is MNHNS and CDR2 SASEGT. The CDR3 has 15 amino acids. CDR3 region: CASSEGGGKDQPQHF. CDR3 nucleotide sequence: TGTGCCAGCAGTGAAGGAGGGGGTAAGGATCAGCCCCAGCATTTT.

This chain uses TRBV10-1 with TRBJ2-3, with TRBD1 as a possible D gene (5 bases). The CDR3 totals 14 residues. Trimming took 2 bases from V and 5 from J, leaving 11 bases between them. Germline V CDR1 and CDR2: WNHNN, SYGVQD (reference sequence). The CDR3 region has the DNA TGCGCCAGCAGTGAGCAGGGTCAGGTAGATACGCAGTATTTT. Translating it yields CASSEQGQVDTQYF.

The chain joins TRBV5-1 to TRBJ1-4; the match to TRBD1 covers 9 bases. V was pared by 2 bases and J by 4 bases, with 3 bases of the junction left unmatched. Germline values: CDR1 SGHRS, CDR2 YFSETQ. The CDR3 totals 15 residues. Here the CDR3 reads CASSFGGQGNEKLFF. The CDR3 DNA sequence: TGCGCCAGCAGCTTTGGGGGACAGGGTAATGAAAAACTGTTTTTT.

This chain uses TRBV5-1 with TRBJ2-2; 12 bases are a match to TRBD2. This CDR3 is 16 amino acids long. In germline, CDR1 is SGHRS, CDR2 YFSETQ. With V trimmed by 4 bases and J by 1 base, 2 bases remained unmatched. The CDR3 loop reads CASSRGLAGNTGELFF. The CDR3 DNA is TGCGCCAGCAGCAGGGGACTAGCGGGGAACACCGGGGAGCTGTTTTTT.

This clone was observed a single time. The rearrangement links TRBV9 to TRBJ1-3; tentatively, D is TRBD1 (5 bases). The germline V and J ends were trimmed by 3 bases and 5 bases, with 15 bases remaining between them. Germline V CDR1 and CDR2: SGDLS, YYNGEE. This CDR3 has 15 residues. As DNA, the CDR3 is TGTGCCAGCAGCGGTGAAGGGGCAGGGCGAAACACCATATATTTT. Amino acids: CASSGEGAGRNTIYF. The full variable domain, completed using reference TRBV9 and TRBJ1-3, is DSGVTQTPKHLITATGQRVTLRCSPRSGDLSVYWYQQSLDQGLQFLIQYYNGEERAKGNILERFSAQQFPDLHSELNLSSLELGDSALYFCASSGEGAGRNTIYFGEGSWLTVV.

The chain links TRBV5-4 to TRBJ2-5, with a possible D match to TRBD2 (7 bases). Trimming took 2 bases from V and 3 from J, leaving 14 bases between them. This CDR3 contains 15 residues. Germline V gives CDR1 SGHNT, CDR2 YYREEE (reference sequence). As DNA, the CDR3 is TGTGCCAGCAGCTTACCGAAGGGGGGGGAAGAGACCCAGTACTTC. Translated: CASSLPKGGEETQYF. Supplemented by reference TRBV5-4 and TRBJ2-5, the full variable domain reads ETGVTQSPTHLIKTRGQQVTLRCSSQSGHNTVSWYQQALGQGPQFIFQYYREEENGRGNFPPRFSGLQFPNYSSELNVNALELDDSALYLCASSLPKGGEETQYFGPGTRLLVL.

This chain connects TRBV27 to TRBJ1-5, with 8 bases matching TRBD1. CDR3 length equals 15 residues. With 5 bases clipped from V and 5 bases from J, the junction kept 8 bases outside the gene matches. The germline V gene encodes CDR1 MNHEY and CDR2 SMNVEV (reference sequence). The CDR3 here is CASSTGRGRYQPQHF. Written as DNA, the CDR3 is TGTGCCAGCAGTACGGGCAGGGGGCGTTATCAGCCCCAGCATTTT.

The DNA of the CDR3 is TGCGCCAGCAGCCAAGGGGCAGGGACTAACTATGGCTACACCTTC. It encodes CASSQGAGTNYGYTF. The chain links TRBV4-3 to TRBJ1-2; possibly TRBD1 for D (5 bases). Germline V gene sequence: CDR1 LGHNA, CDR2 YSLEER. Trimming cost V 1 base and J 0 bases, with 9 bases left between them. The CDR3 sequence is 15 residues long.